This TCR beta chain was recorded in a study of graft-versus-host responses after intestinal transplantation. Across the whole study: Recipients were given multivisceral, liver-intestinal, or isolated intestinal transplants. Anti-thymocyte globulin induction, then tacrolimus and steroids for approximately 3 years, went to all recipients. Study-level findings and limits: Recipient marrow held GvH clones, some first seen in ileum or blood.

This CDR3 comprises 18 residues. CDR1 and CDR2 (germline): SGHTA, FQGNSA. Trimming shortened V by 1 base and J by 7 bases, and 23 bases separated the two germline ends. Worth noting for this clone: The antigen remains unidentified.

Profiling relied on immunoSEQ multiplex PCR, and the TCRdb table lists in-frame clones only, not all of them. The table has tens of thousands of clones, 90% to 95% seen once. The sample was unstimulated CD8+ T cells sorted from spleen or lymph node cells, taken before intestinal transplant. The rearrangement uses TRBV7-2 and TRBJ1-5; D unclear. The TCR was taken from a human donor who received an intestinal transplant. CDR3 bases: TGTGCCAGCAGCTTAGTTATAGGTCGGACGGTCCCGAAGCAGCCCCAGCATTTT. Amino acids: CASSLVIGRTVPKQPQHF.